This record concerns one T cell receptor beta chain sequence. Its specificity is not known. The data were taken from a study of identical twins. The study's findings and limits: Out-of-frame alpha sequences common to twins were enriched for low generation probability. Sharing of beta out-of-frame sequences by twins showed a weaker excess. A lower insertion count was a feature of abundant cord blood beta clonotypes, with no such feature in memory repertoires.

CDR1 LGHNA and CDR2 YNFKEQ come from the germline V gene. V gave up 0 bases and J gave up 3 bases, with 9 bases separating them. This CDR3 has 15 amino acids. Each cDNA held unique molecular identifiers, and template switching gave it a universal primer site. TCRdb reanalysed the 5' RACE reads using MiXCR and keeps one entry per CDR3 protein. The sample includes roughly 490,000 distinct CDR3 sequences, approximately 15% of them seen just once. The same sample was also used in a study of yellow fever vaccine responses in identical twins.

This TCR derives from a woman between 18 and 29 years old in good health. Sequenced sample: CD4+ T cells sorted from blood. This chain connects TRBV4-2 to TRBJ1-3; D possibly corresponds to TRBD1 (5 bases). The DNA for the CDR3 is TGTGCCAGCAGCCAAGAGGGGGACCGTGGAAACACCATATATTTT. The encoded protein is CASSQEGDRGNTIYF.